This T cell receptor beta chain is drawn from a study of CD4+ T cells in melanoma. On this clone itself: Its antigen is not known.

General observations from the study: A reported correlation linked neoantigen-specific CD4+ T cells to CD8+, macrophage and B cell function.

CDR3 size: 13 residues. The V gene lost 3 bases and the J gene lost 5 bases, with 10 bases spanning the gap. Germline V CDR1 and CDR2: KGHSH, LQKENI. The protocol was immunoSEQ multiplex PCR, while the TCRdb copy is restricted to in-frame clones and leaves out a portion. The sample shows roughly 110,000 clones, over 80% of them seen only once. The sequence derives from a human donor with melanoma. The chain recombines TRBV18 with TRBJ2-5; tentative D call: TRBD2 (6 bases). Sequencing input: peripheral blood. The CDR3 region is CASSPWAGETQYF. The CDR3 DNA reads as TGTGCCAGCTCACCTTGGGCGGGGGAGACCCAGTACTTC.